Listed below are T cell receptor beta chains from one sample, sequenced in a study of T-cell reconstitution after alpha-beta-depleted transplantation in children. Using its own MiXCR run on the PCR reads, TCRdb lists one record per CDR3 protein. The table shows more than 500,000 distinct CDR3 sequences, with more than 9.5% occurring only once. This specimen consisted of PBMCs, mostly from graft donor cells, obtained 180 days after TCRalphabeta/CD19-depleted stem cell transplant. The receptors here all came from a female patient between 2 and 15 years old who had a stem cell transplant for aplastic anemia, so the T cells may come from the graft donor. Each CDR3 is given with its conserved first and last residue. Each record gives: V gene, clone size, J gene, D gene, CDR3 DNA, CDR3 protein. D genes are given only for firm matches. Clone sizes are given selectively: once, few, many, or a class where the clone is expanded.

TRBV7-2	NA	TRBJ2-7	NA	TGTGCCAGCACCCCGGGTAGACAGGTGGGCTCCTACGAGCAGTACTTC	CASTPGRQVGSYEQYF
TRBV7-8	few	TRBJ2-4	NA	TGTGCCAGCAGCTTATATTCAGGGGCAGCACTAGCCAAAAACATTCAGTACTTC	CASSLYSGAALAKNIQYF
TRBV10-3	NA	TRBJ1-2	NA	TGTGCCATCAGTGAGACCGGAGGGTTACAGAACTATGGCTACACCTTC	CAISETGGLQNYGYTF
TRBV3-1	NA	TRBJ2-6	NA	TGTGCCAGCAGCCACTTTGGGGCCAACGTCCTGACTTTC	CASSHFGANVLTF
TRBV12-3/TRBV12-4	NA	TRBJ2-3	TRBD2	TGTGCCAGCACCGCCCGGCTAGCGGTGGAAGATACGCAGTATTTT	CASTARLAVEDTQYF
TRBV5-1	NA	TRBJ2-1	NA	TGCGCCAGCAGCTTGAGGCCGGGAGACTCAAATGAGCAGTTCTTC	CASSLRPGDSNEQFF
TRBV4-1	few	TRBJ1-1	NA	TGCGCCAGCAGCCAAGGGTTGGAGATTGAAGCTTTCTTT	CASSQGLEIEAFF
TRBV9	many	TRBJ2-1	NA	TGTGCCAGCAGCCGCTCGGCAACCACGGCGGGGAATGAGCAGTTCTTC	CASSRSATTAGNEQFF
TRBV11-2	NA	TRBJ2-3	TRBD2	TGTGCCAGCAGCTTACGTGCGAGATGGCGAGGGAGGGCAGATACGCAGTATTTT	CASSLRARWRGRADTQYF
TRBV28	NA	TRBJ1-6	TRBD1	TGTGCCAGCAGTCCCGAGACAGGGCATAATTCACCCCTCCACTTT	CASSPETGHNSPLHF
TRBV27	few	TRBJ1-5	NA	TGTGCCAGCAGTCCCATTGCCCCCTACCCCCAAGATCAGCCCCAGCATTTT	CASSPIAPYPQDQPQHF
TRBV15	many	TRBJ1-1	NA	TGTGCCACCAGCAGCTCCCGGCGGAACACTGAAGCTTTCTTT	CATSSSRRNTEAFF
TRBV9	NA	TRBJ1-5	NA	TGTGCCAGCAGCGGCCCCGGATCGGGCAGGGTCCAGAATCAGCCCCAGCATTTT	CASSGPGSGRVQNQPQHF